The next 15 T cell receptor beta chains were all read from a single sample in a study of T cell responses to AZD1222 COVID-19 vaccine. The protocol was immunoSEQ multiplex PCR, while the TCRdb copy is restricted to in-frame clones and leaves out a portion. The repertoire includes approximately 70,000 clones, about four fifths of them detected once, and more than 8.5% sits in the top ten. The starting material was peripheral blood, obtained on day 0 of AZD1222 vaccination. The receptors stem from an adult in good health.

V and J are TRBV30 and TRBJ1-2; a weak D match, TRBD1 (6 bases). Trimming cost V 2 bases and J 5 bases, with 12 bases left between them. The CDR3 consists of 13 residues. Looked up from germline, CDR1 is GTSNPN and CDR2 is SVGIG (reference sequence). The CDR3 nucleotides are TGTGCCTGGAGTCTAGGGGGGGCTTATGGCTACACCTTC. Its protein product is CAWSLGGAYGYTF. The full variable domain, rest sourced from reference TRBV30 and TRBJ1-2, is SQTIHQWPATLVQPVGSPLSLECTVEGTSNPNLYWYRQAAGRGLQLLFYSVGIGQISSEVPQNLSASRPQDRQFILSSKKLLLSDSGFYLCAWSLGGAYGYTFGSGTRLTVV.

This chain links TRBV5-5 with TRBJ1-5, with 8 bases aligning to TRBD1. CDR3 length: 14 residues. CDR1 and CDR2 from the germline V gene are SGHKS and YYEKEE (reference sequence). J lost 4 bases, V lost 5 bases, and 5 bases had no gene match. The CDR3 bases are TGTGCCAGCAGTTCCGGGACAGGAAATCAGCCCCAGCATTTT. Its protein product is CASSSGTGNQPQHF. Full variable domain (remainder filled in from reference TRBV5-5 and TRBJ1-5): DAGVTQSPTHLIKTRGQQVTLRCSPISGHKSVSWYQQVLGQGPQFIFQYYEKEERGRGNFPDRFSARQFPNYSSELNVNALLLGDSALYLCASSSGTGNQPQHFGDGTRLSIL.

This chain connects TRBV15 to TRBJ1-6; no firm D call. Trimming cost V 0 bases and J 5 bases, with 5 bases left between them. The CDR3 is 14 residues long. Germline loops: CDR1 LNHNV, CDR2 YYDKDF (reference sequence). This chain's CDR3 is CATSRDTHNSPLHF. The CDR3 coding sequence is TGTGCCACCAGCAGAGACACCCATAATTCACCCCTCCACTTT.

The chain recombines TRBV5-1 with TRBJ1-1; TRBD1 agrees at 10 bases. This CDR3 contains 15 residues. CDR1 and CDR2 (germline): SGHRS, YFSETQ. V was pared by 2 bases and J by 5 bases, with 6 bases of the junction left unmatched. CDR3 region: CASSLGRTGGTEAFF. Here the CDR3 DNA reads TGCGCCAGCAGCTTAGGTCGGACAGGGGGAACTGAAGCTTTCTTT.

J is TRBJ2-1 and V is TRBV30; possible D gene TRBD2, 6 bases. Germline CDR1 GTSNPN, CDR2 SVGIG (reference sequence). This CDR3 spans 15 amino acids. Between the trimmed V and J ends, which lost 3 bases and 2 bases, there was a span of 14 bases. The CDR3 here is CAWRKLAGPYNEQFF. CDR3 bases: TGTGCCTGGAGGAAACTTGCGGGACCCTACAATGAGCAGTTCTTC.

This clone was found once. This sequence joins TRBV28 and TRBJ1-2, with 8 bases fitting TRBD1. The CDR3 runs to 14 residues. Germline CDR1 reads MDHEN; CDR2 reads SYDVKM. After removal of 6 bases from V and 3 bases from J, the junction contained 6 bases not matched to a gene. This chain's CDR3 is CASSFGQGDYGYTF. Here the CDR3 DNA reads TGTGCCAGCAGCTTCGGACAGGGAGACTATGGCTACACCTTC.

For the CDR3, the DNA is TGTGCCAGCAGCGGGACAGGCCCTCTCGCTGAAGCTTTCTTT. It yields the protein CASSGTGPLAEAFF. The chain couples TRBV7-8 to TRBJ1-1; 8 nucleotides align to TRBD1. Germline loops: CDR1 SGHVS, CDR2 FQNEAQ. The junction had 8 bases not matched to a gene; V was cut back by 5 bases and J by 6 bases. The CDR3 is made up of 14 amino acids. The variable domain in full, completed from reference TRBV7-8 and TRBJ1-1, reads GAGVSQSPRYKVAKRGQDVALRCDPISGHVSLFWYQQALGQGPEFLTYFQNEAQLDKSGLPSDRFFAERPEGSVSTLKIQRTQQEDSAVYLCASSGTGPLAEAFFGQGTRLTVV.

This clone was seen only once. The CDR3 DNA sequence: TGTGCCAGCAGCTTGTACGGGTCCCTTTGGGATGGCTACACCTTC. Translation gives CASSLYGSLWDGYTF. The chain couples TRBV5-8 to TRBJ1-2; D unclear. Trimming took off 1 base at V and 6 bases at J, with 16 bases between the two ends. Germline V lookup: CDR1 SGHTS, CDR2 YDEGEE. CDR3 length: 15 amino acids.

V gene TRBV3-1 (or the pseudogene TRBV3-2) combines with J gene TRBJ2-7, with 8 bases matching TRBD1. Per the germline V gene, CDR1 is LGHDT and CDR2 is YNNKEL (reference sequence). V shed 1 base, J shed 0 bases, and the junction held 11 bases outside the gene matches. The CDR3 has 18 residues. The chain's CDR3 is CASSQVASPDRVSYEQYF. CDR3 DNA: TGTGCCAGCAGCCAAGTAGCTTCCCCGGACAGGGTCTCCTACGAGCAGTACTTC.

This rearrangement joins TRBV9 to TRBJ2-7; D uncertain. The length of the CDR3 is 12 residues. Germline loops: CDR1 SGDLS, CDR2 YYNGEE. Trimming cost V 4 bases and J 0 bases, with 5 bases left between them. The CDR3 spells CASSLNSYEQYF. The CDR3 DNA sequence: TGTGCCAGCAGCCTCAACTCCTACGAGCAGTACTTC.

J is TRBJ2-6 and V is TRBV3-1 (or the pseudogene TRBV3-2); D is unresolved. Trimming cost V 1 base and J 4 bases, with 8 bases left between them. Germline V gene data show CDR1 as LGHDT and CDR2 as YNNKEL (reference sequence). This CDR3 has 15 residues. The CDR3 DNA sequence: TGTGCCAGCAGCCAAGCGTCCCTGGGGGCCAACGTCCTGACTTTC. Its translation: CASSQASLGANVLTF.

This sequence joins TRBV10-3 and TRBJ2-2, with D possibly being TRBD1 (6 bases). Germline-derived CDR1 and CDR2 are ENHRY and SYGVKD. The V and J ends lost 11 bases and 0 bases respectively, with 22 bases between them. This CDR3 has 17 amino acids. The CDR3 sequence: CAVSPSRPGANTGELFF. DNA of the CDR3: TGTGCCGTATCCCCCTCACGCCCAGGGGCGAACACCGGGGAGCTGTTTTTT.

The chain recombines TRBV29-1 with TRBJ1-1; a possible D gene is TRBD1 (5 bases). The V end lost 7 bases, the J end lost 0 bases, and 15 bases lay between the germline ends. The CDR3 runs to 14 residues. Germline lookup yields CDR1 SQVTM and CDR2 ANQGSEA. DNA for the CDR3: TGCAGCGCGCTGACAACAGGCCTGAACACTGAAGCTTTCTTT. It encodes CSALTTGLNTEAFF.

A single count supports this clone. The J gene is TRBJ2-3, the V gene TRBV19; TRBD1 matches at 8 bases. Germline CDR1 LNHDA, CDR2 SQIVND (reference sequence). There are 14 residues in the CDR3. With 3 bases clipped from V and 5 bases from J, the junction kept 4 bases outside the gene matches. CDR3 nucleotide sequence: TGTGCCAGTAGTATCTCGACAGGGGTAGATACGCAGTATTTT. This sequence encodes CASSISTGVDTQYF.

This rearrangement joins TRBV5-1 to TRBJ2-7; tentative D call: TRBD1 (6 bases). The V end lost 4 bases, the J end lost 3 bases, and 17 bases lay between the germline ends. Germline assignment: CDR1 SGHRS and CDR2 YFSETQ. The length of the CDR3 is 15 residues. The CDR3 region has the DNA TGCGCCAGCAGCCCCGGGGACACCAGGGGCTACGAGCAGTACTTC. It is translated as CASSPGDTRGYEQYF.